This T cell receptor (beta chain) was documented in a study of blood T cell repertoires in COVID-19 (dated by TCRdb to between 2020 and 2021). As for the study more broadly: Samples covering the acute and convalescent phases of COVID-19 were provided by collaborators in the United States, Italy and Spain. Samples were obtained from the ongoing ImmuneRACE study (first 160 participants) and from roughly 1,300 subjects provided by 6 global collaborators. Where available, HLA class I and class II types were obtained from metadata supplied by the sample provider rather than from assay-based typing. A de-identified subject ID, COVID-19 status, age in years and sex were almost always included in the sample metadata. A freely available public database, intended as a resource for researchers studying the immune response to SARS-CoV-2, is where the repertoires were released. The material from the prospective study consisted of cDNA or gDNA derived from T cells, B-cell-depleted T cells, or PBMCs. Deeply sampled blood TCRbeta repertoires from subjects exposed to, actively infected with, or recovered from COVID-19 were included in the dataset. What the authors observed across the whole study: The quantity of clinical and demographic metadata differed by source and by participant and was supplied without curation.

TCRbeta CDR3 regions were amplified from genomic DNA by means of the immunoSEQ Assay, a bias-controlled multiplex PCR. Per the source publication's procedure: The number of nucleated cells in each sample was estimated by amplification of reference gene primers within the assay. Sequence reads were collapsed and filtered to measure the absolute abundance of every unique TCRbeta CDR3 rearrangement. For each sample, productive Simpson clonality was calculated as the square root of Simpson's diversity index across productive rearrangements. TCRdb carries this immuneACCESS record with in-frame sequences only. Its versions omit some clonotypes, under half of them owing to an unresolved V gene in the studies checked, with the rest unexplained. For V, J and clone size, that table is used; D and trimming come from the DNA. The sample contains about 100,000 clones, approximately 91% of them found a single time. The top ten clonotypes cover about 2.2% of the sample.

The CDR3 sequence holds 15 residues, the cysteine and phenylalanine included. Just the 45-base CDR3 DNA is kept, in frame starting at base 1. V loses 5 bases at its end and J loses 6 bases; junction bases beyond the gene matches: 12. The germline V gene (reference sequence) specifies SEHNR as CDR1 and FQNEAQ as CDR2. Regarding this clone: The antigen this receptor binds is unknown. One base away there is no much larger clone; base qualities are not given.

The collaborating institutions used their own protocols to collect whole blood in K2EDTA tubes. Collaborator samples were shipped for TCRbeta analysis as frozen whole blood, isolated PBMCs, or DNA extracted from either sample type. The specimen was peripheral blood. This receptor was identified in a man between 50 and 59 years old with active COVID-19. This chain is built from TRBV7-9 and TRBJ1-2; TRBD1 fits 7 bases in the junction. The DNA sequence follows: TGTGCCAGCAGCCTCGCCCAGACAGGGTTCGATGGCTACACCTTC. This codes for CASSLAQTGFDGYTF.